The clone carrying this TCR beta chain was counted at least ten times. The antigen remains undetermined. These data come from a study of regulatory T cells in long-lasting Graves disease. Study-level findings and limits: Newly diagnosed disease favored TRBV20-1 and TRBJ2-1 over persistent disease.

CDR1 is MNHEY, CDR2 SMNVEV, per germline (reference sequence). CDR3 length: 18 amino acids. The V gene lost 7 bases and the J gene lost 0 bases, with 23 bases spanning the gap. Time point indicated: newly diagnosed GD, antithyroid drugs for less than 3 months. From RNA extracted from PBMCs, the TCR library was made. American Thyroid Association guidelines defined how Graves' disease was diagnosed. CDR3-region Arm-PCR and iRepertoire HTBI primers produced the TCR beta libraries. One entry per CDR3 protein results from TCRdb running MiXCR on the multiplex PCR reads. The table has 450,000 to 700,000 distinct CDR3 sequences, roughly 14% seen once. Separately, the same data were catalogued under a study of T cells in Graves' hyperthyroidism and ophthalmopathy. As reported in that work: Model-based prediction identified ophthalmopathy a median roughly six months prior to its onset.

This receptor was taken from a man younger than 40 with Graves disease. V and J are TRBV27 and TRBJ2-3; D may be TRBD2 (6 bases). Specimen: peripheral blood mononuclear cells (PBMCs), collected at new diagnosis, from a patient treated with antithyroid drugs. The CDR3 loop reads CASKPDYPTSSSTDTQYF. The CDR3 nucleotides read TGTGCCAGCAAACCGGACTATCCCACGTCATCTAGCACAGATACGCAGTATTTT.